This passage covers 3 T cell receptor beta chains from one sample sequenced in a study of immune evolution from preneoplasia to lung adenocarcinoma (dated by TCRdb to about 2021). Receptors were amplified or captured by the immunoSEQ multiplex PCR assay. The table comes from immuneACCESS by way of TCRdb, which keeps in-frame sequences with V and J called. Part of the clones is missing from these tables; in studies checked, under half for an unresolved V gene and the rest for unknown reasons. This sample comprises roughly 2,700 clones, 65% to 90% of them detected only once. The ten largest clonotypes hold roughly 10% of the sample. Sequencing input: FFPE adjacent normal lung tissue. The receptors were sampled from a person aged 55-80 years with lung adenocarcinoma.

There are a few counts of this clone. The chain's CDR3 is CASSIQGIGQPQHF. The DNA for the CDR3 is TGTGCCAGTAGTATACAGGGAATAGGTCAGCCCCAGCATTTT. The rearrangement uses TRBV19 and TRBJ1-5; tentative D call: TRBD1 (5 bases). The germline gives CDR1 LNHDA, CDR2 SQIVND (reference sequence). V lost 2 bases, J lost 6 bases, and 11 bases lay in between. CDR3 length: 14 residues.

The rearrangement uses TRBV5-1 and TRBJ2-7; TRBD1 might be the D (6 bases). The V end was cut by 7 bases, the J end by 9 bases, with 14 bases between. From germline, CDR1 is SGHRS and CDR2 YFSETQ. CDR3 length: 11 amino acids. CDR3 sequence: CASGSGVRQYF. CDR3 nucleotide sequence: TGCGCCAGCGGATCAGGGGTACGGCAGTACTTC.

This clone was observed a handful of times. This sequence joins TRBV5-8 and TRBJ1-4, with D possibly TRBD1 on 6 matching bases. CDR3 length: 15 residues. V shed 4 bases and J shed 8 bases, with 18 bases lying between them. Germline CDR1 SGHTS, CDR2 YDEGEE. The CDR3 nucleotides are TGTGCCAGCAGCCCCGGGGGCGTCAATTCAGAAAAACTGTTTTTT. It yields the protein CASSPGGVNSEKLFF.